The entry below describes one T cell receptor beta chain. This clone's antigen is unknown. Qualities for individual bases were not recorded, and no much larger clone is one base off. The cohort comprised 670 or so healthy bone marrow donors. At the time of sampling, all cohort members were nominally healthy, though unrecorded immune exposures were likely present. The donor tested CMV seronegative, placing the donor among the approximately 360 seronegative members of the cohort. Each donor provided a peripheral blood sample, and peripheral blood mononuclear cells were used for TCR beta sequencing. Genomic DNA extraction from the blood cell samples was performed with the Qiagen DNeasy Blood Extraction Kit. These data are taken from a study of cytomegalovirus exposure and HLA in healthy donors (dated by TCRdb to 2016 to 2017). With regard to the full study: An earlier analysis of about 530 of the donors reported about 280 Gb of sequence data and around 110 million unique TCR beta sequences obtained from some 200 million T cells. An early release covering about 600 HLA-typed donors comprised about 310 gigabases of sequencing data and tens of millions of unique TCR sequences. The genetic ancestry cluster associated with self-reported Caucasian donors included about 84% of the 398 genotyped donors. The study was designed to test whether signatures of past pathogen exposure could be identified by cataloging public T cell receptors. The study used immunosequencing to profile the T cell repertoires of hundreds of subjects and linked those repertoires to cytomegalovirus serostatus. A separate validation cohort of 100 to 150 different subjects was used in addition to the 666-subject first cohort. To predict cytomegalovirus infection status, the study combined high-throughput TCR immunosequencing, statistical association of individual TCRs with disease status, and machine learning. In a later analysis, previously published TCR beta repertoires from roughly 710 donors were re-analyzed and high-resolution HLA genotyping was added so that TCR occurrence patterns could be studied. The later analysis used no new phenotypic data to find candidate immune exposures, relying instead on TCR beta sequences and their occurrence across donors. In an earlier analysis of roughly 600 of the donors, high-throughput TCR beta sequencing was used to judge whether each TCR beta V gene segment behaved as functional or pseudogenic. Alongside the repertoire data, information on donor age, sex, ethnicity and CMV serostatus was compiled. Genome-wide SNP genotypes for about 55% of the 666 donors were used in a later genetic analysis, which treated that subset as a discovery cohort. All discovery cohort repertoires had been generated on a single sequencing platform. HLA typing included class I and class II loci at four-digit resolution. The number of donors typed differed by locus, with 629-630 for A, B, C, DRB1 and DQB1, 522 for DQA1, 600 to 610 for DPA1, and around 450 for DPB1. A handful of DR-DQ haplotypes were handled as single units for association and clustering because linkage in the cohort was strong. On average, about 200,000 unique TCR beta nucleotide sequences were sequenced per donor among a few hundred genotyped donors of the cohort, with 15% to 20% of those sequences being non-productive.

For CDR1 and CDR2, the germline V gene lists LGHNA and YSLEER. From the cysteine up to the phenylalanine, the CDR3 has a length of 15 residues. The entry retains the CDR3 DNA only, 45 bases that are in frame from base 1. V is shortened by 0 bases, J by 0 bases, and the region joining them spans 9 bases. Libraries came from the immunoSEQ multiplex PCR assay. For the multiplex PCR, a mixture combining 60 forward primers for TCR Vbeta segments and 13 reverse primers for TCR Jbeta segments was used. The CDR3 region of rearranged TCR beta genes was amplified from genomic DNA with a multiplex PCR assay. The amplified TCR beta libraries were sequenced on the Illumina HiSeq System as 87-base-pair reads. On the authors' methods: A later analysis counted approximately 76 million unique TCR beta chains across the 690 or so repertoires, and around 9.9 million of these chains were shared by at least two donors. Raw reads were error-corrected and collapsed into unique sequences with a nearest-neighbor algorithm that merged closely related sequences to remove PCR and sequencing errors. To assign V, D and J gene segments, CDR3 sequences were aligned to IMGT reference sequences. For a sequence to be retained, a match of at least six nucleotides was required to both a V gene segment and a J gene segment. Rearrangements were classified as productive when the CDR3 lacked stop codons and remained in frame with V and J, and all other rearrangements were classified as non-productive. CDR3 was defined by IMGT convention, running from the second conserved V-encoded cysteine to the conserved J-encoded phenylalanine. The earlier analysis of 587 of the donors excluded sequences that lacked an unambiguous match to a single V gene segment. In an earlier analysis of approximately 560 of the donors, a V segment was called functional when productive rearrangements were above 56.7%, and segregating when the standard deviation between donors exceeded 5%. A statistical classification framework was built for diagnosing cytomegalovirus status from the catalog of TCR beta chain sequences. In a later analysis, V and J genes were assigned by comparing TCR nucleotide sequences against IMGT/GENE-DB human TR gene sequences. A later analysis assigned CDR3 sequences and most-parsimonious VDJ recombination scenarios with the TCRdist pipeline. In a later analysis, every TCR beta chain was defined by the combination of its CDR3 amino acid sequence and its V-gene family, and reads without a unique V-gene family were dropped. In a later analysis, 550 to 650 highly shared, low-generation-probability nucleotide sequences were removed to address suspected cross-contamination and a sequencing artifact. In a later analysis, a clonal expansion index for each public chain was calculated from normalized within-repertoire ranks of inferred template counts. Generation probabilities in a later analysis came from a VDJ recombination model fitted to out-of-frame rearrangements, and those results were checked against IGoR. In a later analysis, hypergeometric tests were used to score TCR-TCR, TCR-HLA and TCR-CMV co-occurrence, with a repertoire-size bias correction applied to TCR pairs. In a later analysis, false discovery rates were estimated by permuting HLA or CMV assignments 20 times. In a later analysis, co-occurring TCRs were grouped with DBSCAN, and TCRdist sequence similarity was added when clustering was performed within HLA-allele-positive subsets. For co-occurrence clustering, repertoires with fewer than 30,000 or more than 120,000 public chains were excluded, along with roughly 5 repertoires with anomalous nucleotide sharing. The table was pulled from immuneACCESS by TCRdb, which kept in-frame rearrangements only. Such tables lose some clones; where checked, under half of the loss comes from unresolved V genes, and the rest has no known cause. The V and J calls and clone size are taken from that table; D and trimming were inferred from the DNA. This sample comprises around 160,000 clones, around two thirds of them detected only once. The ten largest account for roughly 1.7% of the sample.

Broad study findings and their caveats: A later analysis found that most CMV-associated TCR beta chains appeared HLA-restricted, with HLA associations seemingly driven largely by CMV exposure. A further reported finding was that TCR beta sequences accurately predicted the HLA-A and HLA-B alleles for most subjects in the first cohort. In an earlier analysis of some 550 of the donors, most TCR beta V segments were observed in productive rearrangements about 90% or about 30% of the time, broadly matching IMGT annotations. In a later analysis, several top co-occurrence clusters were reported to appear linked to parvovirus B19, influenza, CMV and Epstein-Barr virus. Because the 87-base-pair reads could not distinguish some IMGT-functional V segments, including TRBV6-2 and TRBV6-3, those segments were excluded. The only immune exposure information available for the cohort was CMV serostatus. In both the original and validation cohorts, the classifier was reported to diagnose cytomegalovirus status with high specificity and sensitivity. At a false discovery rate of 0.05, a later analysis linked fewer than 20,000 TCR beta sequences to specific HLA alleles. According to the authors, the approach could potentially be generalized to other disease states and immunological phenotypes. The cohort was sequenced for TCR beta chains only, and without alpha or paired-chain data the features that could be detected were limited. HLA typing was unavailable for some donors at each locus, so association tests used only the typed subset. A group of highly shared sequence variants was considered likely to be a technical artifact of the sequencing pipeline. Assigning TCR associations to individual alleles was difficult when HLA alleles, especially DR and DQ, strongly co-occurred. In a later analysis, TCR association rates were found to vary across HLA loci, with the most associated TCRs seen for DRB1 alleles and the fewest for HLA-C alleles. A later genetic analysis associated a missense DCLRE1C variant with V-gene and J-gene trimming of TCR beta chains, and an independent cohort replicated the association. Across donors, most TCR sequences were observed very rarely, whereas some public TCRs were present in many individuals. The presence/absence analyses assumed that sequencing depth was roughly uniform across donors, and that assumption may not be true. A later genetic analysis reported fewer N-insertions in productive TCRs among donors in an Asian-associated ancestry cluster than the 666-donor mean. The study gave a list of roughly 150 TCR beta chains associated with cytomegalovirus. Because counts were too low, around 17 rarely observed V segments, including chromosome 9 orphons, were left out of the earlier analysis of a few hundred of the donors. Correlated functional status among segregating V segments might be attributable to linkage disequilibrium, but an unknown experimental factor could not be ruled out. Compared with equally common non-associated chains, HLA-associated TCR beta chains in a later analysis were more clonally expanded and had lower generation probabilities. In vitro tests confirmed that a few of the cytomegalovirus-associated TCR beta chains recognize cytomegalovirus antigens.

Sequenced: PBMCs. The sequence links TRBV4-3 to TRBJ2-7, with TRBD1 perhaps the D gene, on 5 matching bases. This TCR was sampled from a young woman in good health and CMV-seronegative. The DNA sequence is TGCGCCAGCAGCCAAGATCGGACAAGCTCCTACGAGCAGTACTTC. Its protein product is CASSQDRTSSYEQYF.